This TCR beta chain appears in the sequencing data of a study of T cells after yellow fever vaccination. Germline V gene lookup returns CDR1 DFQATT and CDR2 SNEGSKA (reference sequence). This CDR3 has 18 amino acids. V gave up 5 bases and J gave up 0 bases; unmatched junction bases: 16. TCRdb ran MiXCR on the 5' RACE reads and lists one entry per CDR3 protein. The sample holds some 350,000 distinct CDR3 sequences, about 6.2% seen once. The specimen was PBMCs, collected 5 days after the yellow fever booster vaccination. The rearrangement links TRBV20-1 to TRBJ2-1, with 7 bases lining up with TRBD2. The receptor comes from a young man who received the YFV17D yellow fever vaccine. The CDR3 here is CSASSGELRSISYNEQFF. Here the CDR3 DNA reads TGCAGTGCTTCCAGCGGGGAACTGAGGTCAATCTCCTACAATGAGCAGTTCTTC.